Following are 23 T cell receptor beta chains from one sample sequenced in a study of blood T cell repertoires in COVID-19. Profiling relied on immunoSEQ multiplex PCR, and the TCRdb table lists in-frame clones only, not all of them. Of 200,000 to 250,000 clones listed, around 83% were seen once; the top ten hold about 8.9%. The sequenced sample was peripheral blood. Receptor source: a man aged 50-59 years with active or convalescent COVID-19.

V and J are TRBV6-5 and TRBJ2-3, with TRBD2 matching 7 bases. Losses at the gene ends were 6 bases for V and 4 bases for J; bases not matched to a gene: 7. Germline V lookup: CDR1 MNHEY, CDR2 SVGAGI. This CDR3 is built from 14 residues. The CDR3 region is CASSPREGADTQYF. CDR3 nucleotide sequence: TGTGCCAGCAGCCCAAGGGAGGGAGCAGATACGCAGTATTTT.

The chain is built from TRBV25-1 and TRBJ2-1, with 9 bases matching TRBD2. V lost 3 bases and J lost 8; bases outside the gene matches: 14. Per germline, CDR1 MGHDK and CDR2 SYGVNS. There are 17 residues in the CDR3. As DNA, the CDR3 is TGTGCCAGCAGTGACCCCCGTTCGCGTAGCGGGAGCCATGAGCAGTTCTTC. It codes for CASSDPRSRSGSHEQFF.

As concerns this clone: The sample contains more than one DNA sequence encoding this CDR3. The rearrangement links TRBV28 to TRBJ1-1; the match to TRBD1 covers 9 bases. Germline V gene data show CDR1 as MDHEN and CDR2 as SYDVKM. This CDR3 region has 14 residues. Trimming took 5 bases from V and 4 from J; bases not matched to a gene: 5. CDR3 nucleotides: TGTGCCAGCAGTCCGGGACAGGGAGGCACTGAAGCTTTCTTT. This translates into CASSPGQGGTEAFF.

The chain recombines TRBV15 with TRBJ2-7; 12 positions agree with TRBD2. The CDR3 totals 15 residues. The germline V gene has CDR1 LNHNV and CDR2 YYDKDF (reference sequence). The V segment lost 6 bases and the J segment 5 bases; nucleotides outside the gene matches: 8. CDR3 DNA: TGTGCCACCAGTGCGACTAGCGGGAGAAGGAACGAGCAGTACTTC. Encoded protein: CATSATSGRRNEQYF. Using reference TRBV15 and TRBJ2-7 for the parts outside the CDR3, the full variable domain is DAMVIQNPRYQVTQFGKPVTLSCSQTLNHNVMYWYQQKSSQAPKLLFHYYDKDFNNEADTPDNFQSRRPNTSFCFLDIRSPGLGDTAMYLCATSATSGRRNEQYFGPGTRLTVT.

The chain carries TRBV6-1 and TRBJ2-3; weak D call: TRBD1 (5 bases). Germline V gene data show CDR1 as MNHNS and CDR2 as SASEGT. V was cut by 0 bases and J by 2 bases, with 12 bases left in between. The CDR3 runs 16 residues. The CDR3 region is CASSEASTVLTDTQYF. The CDR3 nucleotides are TGTGCCAGCAGTGAAGCGTCGACAGTCCTCACAGATACGCAGTATTTT.

This chain links TRBV7-8 with TRBJ2-1; TRBD1 matches at 8 bases. V gave up 5 bases and J gave up 3 bases; unmatched junction bases: 6. CDR3 length: 15 amino acids. Germline CDR1 reads SGHVS; CDR2 reads FQNEAQ. The CDR3 DNA follows: TGTGCCAGCAGCGCCCGGGACAGGAGCTACAATGAGCAGTTCTTC. This codes for CASSARDRSYNEQFF.

This rearrangement joins TRBV28 to TRBJ1-2; TRBD1 matches 10 bases. The CDR3 runs to 14 residues. V was pared by 7 bases and J by 8 bases, with 10 bases of the junction left unmatched. Germline V lookup: CDR1 MDHEN, CDR2 SYDVKM. CDR3 sequence (DNA): TGTGCCAGCACACCGGGACAGGGGACTGGCGGCTACACCTTC. Translation: CASTPGQGTGGYTF.

About this clone itself: Within the sample, other DNA sequences also encode this same CDR3. This rearrangement joins TRBV7-9 to TRBJ2-7; TRBD1 matches 8 bases. Trimming took 6 bases from V and 5 from J; bases not matched to a gene: 0. CDR3 length equals 11 residues. Per the germline V gene, CDR1 is SEHNR and CDR2 is FQNEAQ (reference sequence). The CDR3 coding sequence is TGTGCCAGCAGACAGGGGGACGAGCAGTACTTC. Translating it yields CASRQGDEQYF.

This clone has more than one count but fewer than ten. The sample contains more than one DNA sequence encoding this CDR3. The V and J genes are TRBV7-2 and TRBJ2-2; TRBD1 might be the D (5 bases). The CDR3 has 15 residues. The germline CDR1 and CDR2 sequences are SGHTA and FQGNSA. V was trimmed by 1 base and J by 4 bases, leaving 10 bases between them. CDR3: CASSLEGVATGELFF. DNA of the CDR3: TGTGCCAGCAGCTTAGAAGGGGTCGCCACCGGGGAGCTGTTTTTT.

The CDR3 DNA follows: TGTGCCAGCAGTTACTCAGGGGGAAACGAGCAGTACTTC. This codes for CASSYSGGNEQYF. This sequence joins TRBV6-5 and TRBJ2-7; the D gene is possibly TRBD1 (6 bases). Trimming pared 0 bases from V and 5 bases from J, leaving 8 bases between. This CDR3 has 13 amino acids. Germline V gene data show CDR1 as MNHEY and CDR2 as SVGAGI.

A few counts support this clone. The chain links TRBV7-2 to TRBJ2-1, with TRBD2 as a possible D gene (6 bases). Trimming stripped 5 bases from V and 0 bases from J, with 17 bases between. Germline-derived CDR1 and CDR2 are SGHTA and FQGNSA. The CDR3 is 17 residues long. The CDR3 nucleotides are TGTGCCAGCAGCCAGGGAGGAGGCAAGAGCTCCTACAATGAGCAGTTCTTC. Encoded protein: CASSQGGGKSSYNEQFF.

In this sample, this clone turned up a few times. The chain is built from TRBV9 and TRBJ2-2; TRBD1 is a possible D gene (5 bases). Trimming left V 0 bases short and J 0 bases short, with 9 bases between. Germline CDR1 SGDLS, CDR2 YYNGEE. CDR3 length: 16 residues. The CDR3 sequence is CASSVAGRANTGELFF. Written as DNA, the CDR3 is TGTGCCAGCAGCGTAGCCGGCAGGGCGAACACCGGGGAGCTGTTTTTT. Full variable domain (rest looked up from reference TRBV9 and TRBJ2-2): DSGVTQTPKHLITATGQRVTLRCSPRSGDLSVYWYQQSLDQGLQFLIQYYNGEERAKGNILERFSAQQFPDLHSELNLSSLELGDSALYFCASSVAGRANTGELFFGEGSRLTVL.

The genes are TRBV20-1 and TRBJ2-5; D gene unclear. The length of the CDR3 is 11 residues. CDR1 and CDR2 (germline): DFQATT, SNEGSKA (reference sequence). The V gene lost 2 bases and the J gene lost 2 bases, with 3 bases spanning the gap. DNA of the CDR3: TGCAGTGCTAGACGTCAAGAGACCCAGTACTTC. Translated: CSARRQETQYF.

The chain carries TRBV19 and TRBJ1-1; the match to TRBD1 covers 8 bases. CDR3 size: 13 residues. In germline, CDR1 is LNHDA, CDR2 SQIVND (reference sequence). Unmatched junction bases numbered 13, after V lost 7 bases and J lost 12 bases. This CDR3 reads CASTLWAGGGTFF. The CDR3 nucleotides read TGTGCCAGTACGCTCTGGGCAGGGGGCGGAACTTTCTTT.

The genes are TRBV19 and TRBJ1-1; D possibly corresponds to TRBD1 (5 bases). V was clipped by 4 bases and J by 4 bases, with 10 bases between them. Germline CDR1 reads LNHDA; CDR2 reads SQIVND (reference sequence). The CDR3 length is 13 residues. CDR3 region: CASSRGGFTEAFF. The CDR3 DNA is TGTGCCAGTAGTAGGGGGGGTTTCACTGAAGCTTTCTTT.

The gene calls are TRBV5-1 and TRBJ2-7, with 7 bases that match TRBD1. The CDR3 sequence is 14 residues long. Germline assignment: CDR1 SGHRS and CDR2 YFSETQ. With 0 bases clipped from V and 7 bases from J, the junction kept 7 bases outside the gene matches. In DNA form, the CDR3 reads TGCGCCAGCAGCTTGGGAGAGGGGGCCTGGGAGCAGTACGTC. Its protein product is CASSLGEGAWEQYV.

The chain joins TRBV5-4 to TRBJ2-5; TRBD2 might be the D (5 bases). V gave up 0 bases and J gave up 9 bases, with 18 bases separating them. Per the germline V gene, CDR1 is SGHNT and CDR2 is YYREEE (reference sequence). The CDR3 consists of 15 residues. CDR3 sequence (DNA): TGTGCCAGCAGCTTGGGGGGAACTAGGTCGTCGCCCCAGTACTTC. It translates to CASSLGGTRSSPQYF.

This clone appeared a few times. The chain joins TRBV10-3 to TRBJ2-1; the D gene is possibly TRBD2 (6 bases). Germline loops: CDR1 ENHRY, CDR2 SYGVKD. Trimming removed 7 bases from V and 9 bases from J, with 19 bases in between. The CDR3 contains 14 residues. The CDR3 coding sequence is TGTGCCATCAAAGGGACGGGCTCCGGGGGTGAGCAGTTCTTC. It encodes CAIKGTGSGGEQFF.

V usage is TRBV9 and J usage is TRBJ2-1; 8 positions match TRBD2. CDR3 size: 16 residues. Germline values: CDR1 SGDLS, CDR2 YYNGEE. The V segment lost 4 bases and the J segment 5 bases; nucleotides outside the gene matches: 11. CDR3 DNA sequence: TGTGCCAGCAGCCCGGGAGGGGGGGTCATGGACAATGAGCAGTTCTTC. Amino acids: CASSPGGGVMDNEQFF.

The chain combines TRBV4-1 with TRBJ1-1; D is unclear. Germline V gene data show CDR1 as MGHRA and CDR2 as YSYEKL. The CDR3 has 13 residues. The V and J ends lost 6 bases and 1 base respectively, with 9 bases between them. CDR3 nucleotide sequence: TGCGCCAGCAGGCCCGGAGGGAACACTGAAGCTTTCTTT. As protein: CASRPGGNTEAFF.

The chain has TRBV11-2 and TRBJ1-1; D is ambiguous. Germline CDR1 SGHAT, CDR2 FQNNGV. Trimming took 0 bases from V and 4 from J, leaving 3 bases between them. This CDR3 spans 12 amino acids. The CDR3 DNA sequence: TGTGCCAGCAGCTTAGACGGCACTGAAGCTTTCTTT. Translating gives CASSLDGTEAFF.

The chain employs TRBV7-8 and TRBJ2-5; no definite D call. V shed 5 bases and J shed 3 bases, with 13 bases lying between them. The germline V gene encodes CDR1 SGHVS and CDR2 FQNEAQ. The CDR3 spans 14 residues. CDR3 nucleotides: TGTGCCAGCAGCCCTCGGAGCTGGAAAGAGACCCAGTACTTC. This gives the protein CASSPRSWKETQYF.

The CDR3 sequence: CASSRDRELREQFF. CDR3 bases: TGTGCCAGCAGCCGGGACAGGGAACTACGTGAGCAGTTCTTC. The chain links TRBV11-3 to TRBJ2-1; 9 nucleotides align to TRBD1. This CDR3 has 14 residues. Germline CDR1 is SGHNT and CDR2 is YENEEA. V lost 5 bases to trimming and J lost 9 bases; unmatched junction nucleotides: 8.